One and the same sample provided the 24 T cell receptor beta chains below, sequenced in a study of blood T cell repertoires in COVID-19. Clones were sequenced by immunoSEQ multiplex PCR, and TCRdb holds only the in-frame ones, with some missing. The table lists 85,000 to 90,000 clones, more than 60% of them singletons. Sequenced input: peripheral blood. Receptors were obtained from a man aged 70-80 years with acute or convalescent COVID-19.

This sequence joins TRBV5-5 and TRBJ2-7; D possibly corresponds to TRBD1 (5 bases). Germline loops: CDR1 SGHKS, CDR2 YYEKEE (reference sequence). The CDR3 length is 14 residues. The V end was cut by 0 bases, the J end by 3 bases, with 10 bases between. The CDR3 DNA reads TGTGCCAGCAGCTTGGTCCAGGGTGGCTACGAGCAGTACTTC. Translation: CASSLVQGGYEQYF. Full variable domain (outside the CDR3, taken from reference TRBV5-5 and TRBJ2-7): DAGVTQSPTHLIKTRGQQVTLRCSPISGHKSVSWYQQVLGQGPQFIFQYYEKEERGRGNFPDRFSARQFPNYSSELNVNALLLGDSALYLCASSLVQGGYEQYFGPGTRLTVT.

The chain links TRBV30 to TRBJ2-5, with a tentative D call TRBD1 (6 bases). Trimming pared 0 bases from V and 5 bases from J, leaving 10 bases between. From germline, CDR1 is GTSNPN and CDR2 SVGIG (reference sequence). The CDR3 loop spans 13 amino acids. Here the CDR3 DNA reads TGTGCCTGGAGTGTAAAGGGGGTCGAGACCCAGTACTTC. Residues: CAWSVKGVETQYF.

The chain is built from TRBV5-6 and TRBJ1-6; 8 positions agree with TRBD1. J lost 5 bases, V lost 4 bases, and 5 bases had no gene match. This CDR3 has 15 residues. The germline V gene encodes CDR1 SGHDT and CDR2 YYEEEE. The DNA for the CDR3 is TGTGCCAGCAGCCCCGGGACAGGCGATAATTCACCCCTCCACTTT. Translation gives CASSPGTGDNSPLHF. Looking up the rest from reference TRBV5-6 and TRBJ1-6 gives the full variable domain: DAGVTQSPTHLIKTRGQQVTLRCSPKSGHDTVSWYQQALGQGPQFIFQYYEEEERQRGNFPDRFSGHQFPNYSSELNVNALLLGDSALYLCASSPGTGDNSPLHFGNGTRLTVT.

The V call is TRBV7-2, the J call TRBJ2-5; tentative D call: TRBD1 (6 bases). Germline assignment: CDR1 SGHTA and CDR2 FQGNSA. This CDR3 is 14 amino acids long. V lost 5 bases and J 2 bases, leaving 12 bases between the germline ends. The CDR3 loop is CASSPRTDQETQYF. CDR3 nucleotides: TGTGCCAGCAGCCCCCGGACAGATCAAGAGACCCAGTACTTC.

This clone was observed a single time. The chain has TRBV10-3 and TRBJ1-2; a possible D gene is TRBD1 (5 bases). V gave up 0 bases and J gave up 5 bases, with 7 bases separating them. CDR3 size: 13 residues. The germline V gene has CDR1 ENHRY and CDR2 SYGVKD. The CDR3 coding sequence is TGTGCCATCAGTGAGTCGGGGGGGTATGGCTACACCTTC. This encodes CAISESGGYGYTF.

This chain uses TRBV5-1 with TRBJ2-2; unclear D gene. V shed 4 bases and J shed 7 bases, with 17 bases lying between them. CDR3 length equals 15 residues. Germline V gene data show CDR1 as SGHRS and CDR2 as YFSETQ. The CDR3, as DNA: TGCGCCAGCAGCCTGAAGCCCAATCAAATCGGGGAGCTGTTTTTT. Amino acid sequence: CASSLKPNQIGELFF.

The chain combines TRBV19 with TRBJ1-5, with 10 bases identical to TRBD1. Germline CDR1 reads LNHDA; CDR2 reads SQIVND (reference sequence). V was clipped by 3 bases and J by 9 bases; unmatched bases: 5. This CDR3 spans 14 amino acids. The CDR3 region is CASSIRTGGRPQHF. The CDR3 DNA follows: TGTGCCAGTAGTATCCGGACAGGGGGTCGGCCCCAGCATTTT.

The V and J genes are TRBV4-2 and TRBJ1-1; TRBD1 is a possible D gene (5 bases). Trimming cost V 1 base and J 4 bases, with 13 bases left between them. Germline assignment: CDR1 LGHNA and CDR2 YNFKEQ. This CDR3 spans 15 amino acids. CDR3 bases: TGTGCCAGCAGCCAAGCAGGCAGGGTTGGCACTGAAGCTTTCTTT. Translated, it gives CASSQAGRVGTEAFF.

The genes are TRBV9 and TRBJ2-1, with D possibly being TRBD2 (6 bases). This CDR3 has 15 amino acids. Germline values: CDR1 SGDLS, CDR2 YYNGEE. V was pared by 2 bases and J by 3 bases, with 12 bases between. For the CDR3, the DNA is TGTGCCAGCAGCGTGGGCGGGGCAGACTACAATGAGCAGTTCTTC. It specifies CASSVGGADYNEQFF.

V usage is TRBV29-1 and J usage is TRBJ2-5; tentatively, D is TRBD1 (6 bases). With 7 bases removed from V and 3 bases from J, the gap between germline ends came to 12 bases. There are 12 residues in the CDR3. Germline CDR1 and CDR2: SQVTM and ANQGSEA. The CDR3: CSARTVEETQYF. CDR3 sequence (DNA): TGCAGCGCCCGGACAGTAGAAGAGACCCAGTACTTC. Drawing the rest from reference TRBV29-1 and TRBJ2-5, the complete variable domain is SAVISQKPSRDICQRGTSLTIQCQVDSQVTMMFWYRQQPGQSLTLIATANQGSEATYESGFVIDKFPISRPNLTFSTLTVSNMSPEDSSIYLCSARTVEETQYFGPGTRLLVL.

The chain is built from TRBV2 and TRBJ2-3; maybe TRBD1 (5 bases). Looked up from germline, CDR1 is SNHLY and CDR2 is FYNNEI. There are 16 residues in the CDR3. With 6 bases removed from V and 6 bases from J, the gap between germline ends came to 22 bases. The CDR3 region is CASSAVQGRGSDTQYF. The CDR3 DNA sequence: TGTGCCAGCAGCGCGGTTCAGGGTCGTGGTTCGGATACGCAGTATTTT.

The CDR3 DNA reads TGTGCCAGCAGCCCGTCGAGTAGCGGGGGGGCAGATACGCAGTATTTT. It specifies CASSPSSSGGADTQYF. The chain links TRBV7-8 to TRBJ2-3, with 11 nucleotides matching TRBD2. Germline CDR1 is SGHVS and CDR2 is FQNEAQ. V lost 5 bases and J lost 4; bases outside the gene matches: 8. The CDR3 sequence is 16 residues long.

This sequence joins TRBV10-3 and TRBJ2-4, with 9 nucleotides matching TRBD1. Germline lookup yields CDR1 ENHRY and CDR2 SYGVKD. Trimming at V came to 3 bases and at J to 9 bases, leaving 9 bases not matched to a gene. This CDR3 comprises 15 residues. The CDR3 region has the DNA TGTGCCATCAGTGACCCCCGGACAGGGGCGAGCATTCAGTACTTC. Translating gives CAISDPRTGASIQYF.

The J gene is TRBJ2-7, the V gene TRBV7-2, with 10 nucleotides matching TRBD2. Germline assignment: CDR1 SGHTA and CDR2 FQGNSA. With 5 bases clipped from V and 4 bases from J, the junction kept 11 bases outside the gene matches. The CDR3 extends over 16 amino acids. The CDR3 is CASSPPPSGGKYEQYF. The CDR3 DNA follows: TGTGCCAGCAGCCCTCCCCCTAGCGGGGGAAAATACGAGCAGTACTTC. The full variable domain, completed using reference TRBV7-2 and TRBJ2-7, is GAGVSQSPSNKVTEKGKDVELRCDPISGHTALYWYRQSLGQGLEFLIYFQGNSAPDKSGLPSDRFSAERTGGSVSTLTIQRTQQEDSAVYLCASSPPPSGGKYEQYFGPGTRLTVT.

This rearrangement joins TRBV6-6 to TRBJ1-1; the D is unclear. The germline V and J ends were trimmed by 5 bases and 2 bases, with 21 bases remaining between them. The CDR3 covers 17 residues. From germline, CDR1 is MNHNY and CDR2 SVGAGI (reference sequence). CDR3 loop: CASSHLGEGSYNTEAFF. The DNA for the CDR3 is TGTGCCAGCAGTCATCTAGGTGAAGGTAGTTACAACACTGAAGCTTTCTTT.

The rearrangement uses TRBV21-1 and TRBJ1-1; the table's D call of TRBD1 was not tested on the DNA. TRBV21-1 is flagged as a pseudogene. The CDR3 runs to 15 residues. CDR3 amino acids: CASSKAQGARTEAFF. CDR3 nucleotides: TGTGCCAGCAGCAAAGCTCAGGGGGCTCGGACTGAAGCTTTCTTT.

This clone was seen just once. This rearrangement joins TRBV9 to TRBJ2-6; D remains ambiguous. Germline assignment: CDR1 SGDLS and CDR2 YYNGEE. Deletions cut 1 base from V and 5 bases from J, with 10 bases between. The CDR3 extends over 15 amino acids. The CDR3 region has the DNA TGTGCCAGCAGCGTAACCCCCGAGAGGGCCAACGTCCTGACTTTC. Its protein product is CASSVTPERANVLTF.

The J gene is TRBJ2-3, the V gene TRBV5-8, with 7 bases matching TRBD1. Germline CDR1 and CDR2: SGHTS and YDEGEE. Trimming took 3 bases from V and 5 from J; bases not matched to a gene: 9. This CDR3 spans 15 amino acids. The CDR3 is CASSSSGQRVDTQYF. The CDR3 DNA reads TGTGCCAGCAGCTCATCGGGACAGAGGGTAGATACGCAGTATTTT.

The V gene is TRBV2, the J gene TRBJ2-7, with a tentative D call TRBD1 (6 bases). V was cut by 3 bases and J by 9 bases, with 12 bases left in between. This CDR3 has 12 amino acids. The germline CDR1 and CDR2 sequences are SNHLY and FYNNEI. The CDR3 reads CASSDRGVVQYV. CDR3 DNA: TGTGCCAGCAGTGACAGGGGTGTGGTGCAGTACGTC.

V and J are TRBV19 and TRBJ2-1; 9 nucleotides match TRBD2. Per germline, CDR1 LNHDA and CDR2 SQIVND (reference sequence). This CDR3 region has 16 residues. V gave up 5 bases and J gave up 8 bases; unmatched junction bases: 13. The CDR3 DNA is TGTGCCAGTAGTCTGGATAGCGGGGGCTTCAGGGATGAGCAGTTCTTC. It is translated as CASSLDSGGFRDEQFF.

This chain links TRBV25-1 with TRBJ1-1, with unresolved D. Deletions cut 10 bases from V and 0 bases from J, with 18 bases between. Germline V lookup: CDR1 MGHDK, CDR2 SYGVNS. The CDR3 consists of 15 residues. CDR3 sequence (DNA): TGTGCCACTCTCCCCGCCGGGTTCTTGAACACTGAAGCTTTCTTT. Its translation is CATLPAGFLNTEAFF.

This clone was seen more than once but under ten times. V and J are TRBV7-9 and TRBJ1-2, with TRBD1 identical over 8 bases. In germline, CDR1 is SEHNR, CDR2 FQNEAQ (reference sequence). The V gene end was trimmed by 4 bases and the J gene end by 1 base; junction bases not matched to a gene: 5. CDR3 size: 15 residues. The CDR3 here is CASSSSGQGNYGYTF. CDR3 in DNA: TGTGCCAGCAGCTCCTCCGGACAGGGTAACTATGGCTACACCTTC.

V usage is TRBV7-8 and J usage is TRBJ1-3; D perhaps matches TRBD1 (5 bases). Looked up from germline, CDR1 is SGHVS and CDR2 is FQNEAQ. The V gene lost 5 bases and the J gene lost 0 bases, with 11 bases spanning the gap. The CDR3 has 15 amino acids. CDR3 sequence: CASSIRASSGNTIYF. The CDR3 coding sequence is TGTGCCAGCAGCATCAGGGCCTCCTCTGGAAACACCATATATTTT.

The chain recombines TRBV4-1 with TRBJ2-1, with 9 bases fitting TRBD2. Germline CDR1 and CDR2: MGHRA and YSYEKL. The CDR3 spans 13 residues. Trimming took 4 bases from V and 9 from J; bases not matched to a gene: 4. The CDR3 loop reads CASSRGGVGEQFF. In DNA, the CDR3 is TGCGCCAGCAGCCGCGGGGGGGTTGGTGAGCAGTTCTTC.